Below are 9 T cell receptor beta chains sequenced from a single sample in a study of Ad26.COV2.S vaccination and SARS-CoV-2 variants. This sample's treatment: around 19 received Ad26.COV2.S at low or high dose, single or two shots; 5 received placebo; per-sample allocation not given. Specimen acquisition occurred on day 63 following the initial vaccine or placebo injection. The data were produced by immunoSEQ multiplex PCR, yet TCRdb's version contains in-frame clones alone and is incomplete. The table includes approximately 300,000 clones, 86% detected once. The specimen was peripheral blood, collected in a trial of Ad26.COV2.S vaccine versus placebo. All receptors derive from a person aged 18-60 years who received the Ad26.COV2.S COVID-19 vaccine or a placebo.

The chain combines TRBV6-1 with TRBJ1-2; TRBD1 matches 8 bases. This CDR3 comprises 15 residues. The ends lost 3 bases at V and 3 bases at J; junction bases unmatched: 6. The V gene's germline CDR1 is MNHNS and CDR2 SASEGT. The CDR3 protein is CASSDLRTGYYGYTF. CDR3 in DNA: TGTGCCAGCAGTGATCTAAGGACAGGGTACTATGGCTACACCTTC.

In nucleotides, the CDR3 is TGTGCCAGCAGCTTGAGTGGCGGCAGGGCGAACACTGAAGCTTTCTTT. Translation: CASSLSGGRANTEAFF. The chain joins TRBV11-2 to TRBJ1-1; tentative D call: TRBD1 (5 bases). Germline lookup yields CDR1 SGHAT and CDR2 FQNNGV. Trimming stripped 3 bases from V and 1 base from J, with 15 bases between. The CDR3 runs 16 residues.

CDR3: CASTSAPRTSNQPQHF. The CDR3 DNA sequence: TGTGCCAGTACTTCCGCCCCGAGGACTAGCAATCAGCCCCAGCATTTT. The gene calls are TRBV19 and TRBJ1-5; D is uncertain. The germline gives CDR1 LNHDA, CDR2 SQIVND (reference sequence). This CDR3 is built from 16 residues. The ends were cut back, 7 bases at V and 0 bases at J, with 16 bases in the middle.

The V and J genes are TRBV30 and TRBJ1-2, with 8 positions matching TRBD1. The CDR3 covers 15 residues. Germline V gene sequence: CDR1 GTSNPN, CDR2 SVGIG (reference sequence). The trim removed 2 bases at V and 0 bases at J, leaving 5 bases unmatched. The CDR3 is CAWSNPGQANYGYTF. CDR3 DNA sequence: TGTGCCTGGAGTAACCCGGGACAGGCTAACTATGGCTACACCTTC.

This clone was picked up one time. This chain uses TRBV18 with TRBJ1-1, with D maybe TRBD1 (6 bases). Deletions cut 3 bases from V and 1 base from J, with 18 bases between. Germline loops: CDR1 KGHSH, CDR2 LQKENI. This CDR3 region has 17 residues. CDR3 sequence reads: CASSPLRGGQGNTEAFF. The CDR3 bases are TGTGCCAGCTCACCGCTTAGGGGGGGGCAAGGGAACACTGAAGCTTTCTTT.

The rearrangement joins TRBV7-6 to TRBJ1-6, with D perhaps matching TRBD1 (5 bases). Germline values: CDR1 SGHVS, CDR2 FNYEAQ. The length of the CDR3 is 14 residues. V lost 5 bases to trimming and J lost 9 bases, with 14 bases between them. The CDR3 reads CASSLQGTGSPLHF. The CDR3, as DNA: TGTGCCAGCAGCCTGCAGGGAACGGGTTCACCCCTCCACTTT.

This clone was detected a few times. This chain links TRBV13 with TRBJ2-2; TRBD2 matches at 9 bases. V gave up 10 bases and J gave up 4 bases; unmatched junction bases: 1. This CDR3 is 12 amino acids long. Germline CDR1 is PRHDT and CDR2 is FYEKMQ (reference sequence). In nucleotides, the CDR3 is TGTGCCACGCGGGGGGGCACCGGGGAGCTGTTTTTT. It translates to CATRGGTGELFF.

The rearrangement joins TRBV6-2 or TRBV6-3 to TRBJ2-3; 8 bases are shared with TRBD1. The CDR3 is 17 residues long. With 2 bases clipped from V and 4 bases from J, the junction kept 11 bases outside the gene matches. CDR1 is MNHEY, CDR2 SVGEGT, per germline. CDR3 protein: CASSYDRTGIRPDTQYF. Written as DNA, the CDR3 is TGTGCCAGCAGTTACGACAGGACAGGGATTCGTCCAGATACGCAGTATTTT.

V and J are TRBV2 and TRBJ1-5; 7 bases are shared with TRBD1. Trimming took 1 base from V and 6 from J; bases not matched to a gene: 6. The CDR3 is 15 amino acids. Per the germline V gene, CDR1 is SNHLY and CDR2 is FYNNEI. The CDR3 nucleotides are TGTGCCAGCAGTGAAGTTACGACAGGGAGTCAGCCCCAGCATTTT. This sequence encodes CASSEVTTGSQPQHF. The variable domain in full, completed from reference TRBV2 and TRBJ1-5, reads EPEVTQTPSHQVTQMGQEVILRCVPISNHLYFYWYRQILGQKVEFLVSFYNNEISEKSEIFDDQFSVERPDGSNFTLKIRSTKLEDSAMYFCASSEVTTGSQPQHFGDGTRLSIL.